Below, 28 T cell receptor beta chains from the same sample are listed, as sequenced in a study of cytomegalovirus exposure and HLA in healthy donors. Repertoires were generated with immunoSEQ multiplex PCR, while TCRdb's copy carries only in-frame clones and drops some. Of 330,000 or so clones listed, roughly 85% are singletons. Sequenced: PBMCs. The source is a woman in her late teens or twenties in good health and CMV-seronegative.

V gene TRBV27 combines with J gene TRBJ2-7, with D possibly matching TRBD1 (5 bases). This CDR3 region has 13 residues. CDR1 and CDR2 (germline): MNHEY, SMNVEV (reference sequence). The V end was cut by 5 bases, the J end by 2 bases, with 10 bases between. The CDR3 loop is CASSPLGPYEQYF. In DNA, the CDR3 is TGTGCCAGCAGTCCTCTGGGGCCCTACGAGCAGTACTTC.

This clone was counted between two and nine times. The CDR3 sequence: CASSLPSGETQYF. As DNA, the CDR3 is TGTGCCAGCAGCTTACCTAGCGGGGAGACCCAGTACTTC. The chain has TRBV7-9 and TRBJ2-5, with 8 bases matching TRBD2. Germline V gene data show CDR1 as SEHNR and CDR2 as FQNEAQ (reference sequence). The trim removed 2 bases at V and 5 bases at J, leaving 1 base unmatched. The CDR3 consists of 13 residues.

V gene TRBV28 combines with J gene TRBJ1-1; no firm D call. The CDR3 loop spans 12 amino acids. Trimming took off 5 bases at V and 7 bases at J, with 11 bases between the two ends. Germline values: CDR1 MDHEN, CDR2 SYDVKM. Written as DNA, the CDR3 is TGTGCCAGCAGTCCGTCGAAACTTGAAGCTTTCTTT. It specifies CASSPSKLEAFF.

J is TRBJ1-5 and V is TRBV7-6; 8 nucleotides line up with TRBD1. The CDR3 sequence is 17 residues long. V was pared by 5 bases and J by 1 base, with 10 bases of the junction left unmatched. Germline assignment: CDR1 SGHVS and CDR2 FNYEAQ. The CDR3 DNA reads TGTGCCAGCAGCCCGAGACAGGGGCTGTTAAGCAATCAGCCCCAGCATTTT. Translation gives CASSPRQGLLSNQPQHF.

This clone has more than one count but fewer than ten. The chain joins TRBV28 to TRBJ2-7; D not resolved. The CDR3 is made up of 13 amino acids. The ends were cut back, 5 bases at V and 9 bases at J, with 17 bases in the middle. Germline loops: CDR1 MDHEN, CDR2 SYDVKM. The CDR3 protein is CASSATSSSRQYF. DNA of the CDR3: TGTGCCAGCAGTGCAACGTCCTCCTCGAGGCAGTACTTC. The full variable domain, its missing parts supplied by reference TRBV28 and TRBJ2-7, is DVKVTQSSRYLVKRTGEKVFLECVQDMDHENMFWYRQDPGLGLRLIYFSYDVKMKEKGDIPEGYSVSREKKERFSLILESASTNQTSMYLCASSATSSSRQYFGPGTRLTVT.

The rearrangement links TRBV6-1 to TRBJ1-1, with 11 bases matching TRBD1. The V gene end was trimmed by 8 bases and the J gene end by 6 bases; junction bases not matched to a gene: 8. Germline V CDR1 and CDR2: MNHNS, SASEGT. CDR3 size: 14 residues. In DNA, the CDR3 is TGTGCCAGCCGAGGCGGACAGGGGGCCGCTGAAGCTTTCTTT. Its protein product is CASRGGQGAAEAFF.

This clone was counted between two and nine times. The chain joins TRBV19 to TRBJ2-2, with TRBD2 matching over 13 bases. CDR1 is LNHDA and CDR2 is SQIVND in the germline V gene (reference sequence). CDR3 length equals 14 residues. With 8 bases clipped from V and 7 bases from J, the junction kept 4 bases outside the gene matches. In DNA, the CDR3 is TGTGCCAGTGGACTAGCGGGAGTAGGCGGGGAGCTGTTTTTT. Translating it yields CASGLAGVGGELFF.

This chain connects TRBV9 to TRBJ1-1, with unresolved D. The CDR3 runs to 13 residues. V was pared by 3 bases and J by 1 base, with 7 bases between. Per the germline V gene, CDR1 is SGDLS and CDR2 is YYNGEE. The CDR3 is CASSERPNTEAFF. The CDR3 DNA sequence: TGTGCCAGCAGCGAGCGGCCGAACACTGAAGCTTTCTTT.

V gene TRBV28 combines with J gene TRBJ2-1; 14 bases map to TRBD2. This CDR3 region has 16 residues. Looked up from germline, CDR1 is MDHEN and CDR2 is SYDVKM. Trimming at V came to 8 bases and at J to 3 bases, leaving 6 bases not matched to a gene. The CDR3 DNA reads TGTGCCAGCGGGACTAGCGGGAGTAAGGGCTACAATGAGCAGTTCTTC. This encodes CASGTSGSKGYNEQFF. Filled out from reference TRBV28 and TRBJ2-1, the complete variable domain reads DVKVTQSSRYLVKRTGEKVFLECVQDMDHENMFWYRQDPGLGLRLIYFSYDVKMKEKGDIPEGYSVSREKKERFSLILESASTNQTSMYLCASGTSGSKGYNEQFFGPGTRLTVL.

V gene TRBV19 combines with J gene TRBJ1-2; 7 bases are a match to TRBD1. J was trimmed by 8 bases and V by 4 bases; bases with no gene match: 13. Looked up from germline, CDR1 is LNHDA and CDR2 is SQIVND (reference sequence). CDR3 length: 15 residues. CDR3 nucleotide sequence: TGTGCCAGTAGTAAAATCGGACAGGCCCTTGGAGGCTACACCTTC. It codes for CASSKIGQALGGYTF.

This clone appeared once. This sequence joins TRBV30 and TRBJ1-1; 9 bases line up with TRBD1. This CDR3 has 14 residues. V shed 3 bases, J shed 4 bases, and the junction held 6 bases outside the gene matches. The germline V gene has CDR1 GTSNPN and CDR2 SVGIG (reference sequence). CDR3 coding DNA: TGTGCCTGGAGGGGGACAGGGAAGTCCACTGAAGCTTTCTTT. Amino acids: CAWRGTGKSTEAFF.

The CDR3 DNA reads TGCGCCAGCAGCAAAGGCACAACACCTGCCTACGAGCAGTACTTC. Translated: CASSKGTTPAYEQYF. The V and J genes are TRBV4-1 and TRBJ2-7; D remains unclear. This CDR3 is built from 15 residues. The V gene's germline CDR1 is MGHRA and CDR2 YSYEKL. The V end lost 5 bases, the J end lost 2 bases, and 16 bases lay between the germline ends.

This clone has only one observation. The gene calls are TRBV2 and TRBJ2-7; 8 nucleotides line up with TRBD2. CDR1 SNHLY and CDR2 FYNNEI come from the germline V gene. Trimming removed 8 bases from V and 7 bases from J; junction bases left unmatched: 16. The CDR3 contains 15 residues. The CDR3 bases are TGTGCCAGCGATCAGAAAGCGGGAGTATCGGAGGAGCAGTACTTC. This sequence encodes CASDQKAGVSEEQYF.

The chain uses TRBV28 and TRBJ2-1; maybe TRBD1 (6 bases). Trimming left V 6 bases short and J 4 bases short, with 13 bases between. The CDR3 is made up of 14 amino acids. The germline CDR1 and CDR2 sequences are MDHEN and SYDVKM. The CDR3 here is CASSPGQTYNEQFF. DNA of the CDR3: TGTGCCAGCAGCCCCGGACAGACATACAATGAGCAGTTCTTC.

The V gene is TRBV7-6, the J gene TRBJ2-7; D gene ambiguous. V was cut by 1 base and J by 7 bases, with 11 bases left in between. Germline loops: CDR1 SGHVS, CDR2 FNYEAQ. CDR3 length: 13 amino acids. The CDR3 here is CASSLESNLEQYF. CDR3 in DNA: TGTGCCAGCAGCTTAGAATCTAATCTTGAGCAGTACTTC.

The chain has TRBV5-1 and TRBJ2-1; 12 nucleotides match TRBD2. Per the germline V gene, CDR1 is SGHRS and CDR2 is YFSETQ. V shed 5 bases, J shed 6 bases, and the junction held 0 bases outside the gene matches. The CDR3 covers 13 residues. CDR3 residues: CASRLAGGNEQFF. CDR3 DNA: TGCGCCAGCAGACTAGCGGGAGGCAATGAGCAGTTCTTC.

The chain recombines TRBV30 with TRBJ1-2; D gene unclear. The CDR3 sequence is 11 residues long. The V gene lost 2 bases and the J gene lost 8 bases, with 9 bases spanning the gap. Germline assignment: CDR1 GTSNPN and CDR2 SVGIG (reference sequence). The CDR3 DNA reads TGTGCCTGGAGTTTCAATCAGGGCTACACCTTC. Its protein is CAWSFNQGYTF.

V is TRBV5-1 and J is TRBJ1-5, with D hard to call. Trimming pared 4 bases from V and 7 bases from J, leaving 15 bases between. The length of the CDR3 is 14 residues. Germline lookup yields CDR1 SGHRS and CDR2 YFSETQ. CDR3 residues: CASSREGADQPQHF. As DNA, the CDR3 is TGCGCCAGCAGCAGAGAGGGCGCCGACCAGCCCCAGCATTTT. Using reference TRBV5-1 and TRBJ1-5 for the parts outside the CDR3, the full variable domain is KAGVTQTPRYLIKTRGQQVTLSCSPISGHRSVSWYQQTPGQGLQFLFEYFSETQRNKGNFPGRFSGRQFSNSRSEMNVSTLELGDSALYLCASSREGADQPQHFGDGTRLSIL.

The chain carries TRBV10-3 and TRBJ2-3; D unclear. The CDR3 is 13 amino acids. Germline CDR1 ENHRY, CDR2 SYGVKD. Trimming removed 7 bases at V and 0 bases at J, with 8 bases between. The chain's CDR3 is CAITTTSTDTQYF. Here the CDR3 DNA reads TGTGCCATCACCACGACTAGCACAGATACGCAGTATTTT.

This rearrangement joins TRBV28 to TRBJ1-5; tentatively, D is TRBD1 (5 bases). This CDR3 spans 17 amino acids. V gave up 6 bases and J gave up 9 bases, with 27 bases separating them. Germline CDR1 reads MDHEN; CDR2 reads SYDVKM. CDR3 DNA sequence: TGTGCCAGCAGCCGGGGCCGGGGACCCGGGGGGGTGAGGCCCCAGCATTTT. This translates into CASSRGRGPGGVRPQHF.

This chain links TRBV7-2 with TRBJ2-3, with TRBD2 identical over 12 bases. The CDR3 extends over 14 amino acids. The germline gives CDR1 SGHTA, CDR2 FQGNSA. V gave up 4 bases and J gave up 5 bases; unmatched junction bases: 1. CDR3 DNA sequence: TGTGCCAGCAGCTCGGGACTAGCGGGAGATACGCAGTATTTT. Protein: CASSSGLAGDTQYF.

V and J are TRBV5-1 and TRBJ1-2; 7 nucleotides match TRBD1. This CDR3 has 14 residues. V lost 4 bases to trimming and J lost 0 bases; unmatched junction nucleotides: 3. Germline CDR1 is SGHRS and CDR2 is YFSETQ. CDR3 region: CASSPGQPNYGYTF. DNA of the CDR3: TGCGCCAGCAGCCCGGGACAGCCTAACTATGGCTACACCTTC.

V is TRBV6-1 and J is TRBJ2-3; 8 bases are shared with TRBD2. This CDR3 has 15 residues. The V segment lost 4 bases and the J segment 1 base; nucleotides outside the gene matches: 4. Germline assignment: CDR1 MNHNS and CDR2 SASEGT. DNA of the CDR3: TGTGCCAGCAGTGTCCTAGCGGGTGGCACAGATACGCAGTATTTT. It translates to CASSVLAGGTDTQYF.

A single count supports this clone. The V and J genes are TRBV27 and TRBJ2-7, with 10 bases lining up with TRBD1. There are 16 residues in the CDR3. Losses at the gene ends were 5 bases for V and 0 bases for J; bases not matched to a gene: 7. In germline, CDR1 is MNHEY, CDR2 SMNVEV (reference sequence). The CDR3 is CASSPRTGGFSYEQYF. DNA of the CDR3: TGTGCCAGCAGTCCCCGGACAGGGGGTTTCTCCTACGAGCAGTACTTC.

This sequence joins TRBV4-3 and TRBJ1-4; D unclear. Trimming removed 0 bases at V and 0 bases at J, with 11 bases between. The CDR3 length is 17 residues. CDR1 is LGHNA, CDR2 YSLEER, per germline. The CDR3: CASSQDRTPATNEKLFF. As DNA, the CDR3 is TGCGCCAGCAGCCAAGATCGCACTCCCGCAACTAATGAAAAACTGTTTTTT.

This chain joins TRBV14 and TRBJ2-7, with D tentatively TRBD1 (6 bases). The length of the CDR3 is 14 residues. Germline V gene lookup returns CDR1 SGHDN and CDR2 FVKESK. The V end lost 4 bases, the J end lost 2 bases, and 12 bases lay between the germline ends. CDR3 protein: CASSRGQSPYEQYF. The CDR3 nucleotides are TGTGCCAGCAGCCGCGGACAGAGTCCCTACGAGCAGTACTTC. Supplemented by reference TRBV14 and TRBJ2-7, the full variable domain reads EAGVTQFPSHSVIEKGQTVTLRCDPISGHDNLYWYRRVMGKEIKFLLHFVKESKQDESGMPNNRFLAERTGGTYSTLKVQPAELEDSGVYFCASSRGQSPYEQYFGPGTRLTVT.

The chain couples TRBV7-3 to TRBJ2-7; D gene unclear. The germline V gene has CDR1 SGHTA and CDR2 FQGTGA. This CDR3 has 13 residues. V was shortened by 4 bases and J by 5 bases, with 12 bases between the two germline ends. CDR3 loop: CASSSSDSHEQYF. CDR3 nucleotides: TGTGCCAGCAGCTCCAGCGACTCTCACGAGCAGTACTTC.

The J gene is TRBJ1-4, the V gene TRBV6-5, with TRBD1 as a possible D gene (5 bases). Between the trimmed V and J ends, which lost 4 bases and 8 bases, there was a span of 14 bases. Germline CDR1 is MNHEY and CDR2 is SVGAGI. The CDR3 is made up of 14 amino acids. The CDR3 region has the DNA TGTGCCAGCAGTTTATTCGGGGGAGAGGAAAAACTGTTTTTT. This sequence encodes CASSLFGGEEKLFF.